This TCR beta chain was retrieved from a study of blood T cell repertoires in COVID-19 (dated by TCRdb to 2020 to 2022). Some background on the complete study: Samples covering the acute and convalescent phases of COVID-19 were provided by collaborators in the United States, Italy and Spain. The prospective study material was composed of cDNA or gDNA derived from T cells, B-cell-depleted T cells, or PBMCs. Subjects who had been exposed to COVID-19, were actively infected with it, or had recovered from it provided the deeply sampled blood TCRbeta repertoires that made up the dataset. The repertoires were released in a freely available public database meant as a resource for research on the immune response to SARS-CoV-2. Samples were obtained from the ongoing ImmuneRACE study (first 160 participants) and from about 1,300 subjects provided by 6 global collaborators. A de-identified subject ID, COVID-19 status, age in years and sex were almost always included in the sample metadata. Where available, HLA class I and class II types were taken from metadata supplied by the sample provider and were not determined by assay-based typing. What the study reported, not specific to this receptor: How much clinical and demographic metadata was included differed by source and by participant, and the metadata was provided uncurated.

The immunoSEQ Assay, a bias-controlled multiplex PCR, was used to amplify TCRbeta CDR3 regions from genomic DNA. In the source study's methods: Nucleated cell counts per sample were estimated from amplification of reference gene primers within the assay. Sequence reads were collapsed and filtered to measure the absolute abundance of every unique TCRbeta CDR3 rearrangement. For each sample, productive Simpson clonality was calculated as the square root of Simpson's diversity index across productive rearrangements. TCRdb provides this immuneACCESS table in a form limited to in-frame rearrangements. Some clones are lacking; in checked studies, under half of them reflect an unresolved V gene, and why the rest are absent is not known. V and J calls plus clone size are reproduced from that table; the DNA served to infer D and trimming. The sample yields roughly 180,000 clones; about 88% were counted once. The ten top clones hold less than 3% of the sample.

Collaborating institutions collected whole blood in K2EDTA tubes following their own protocols. For TCRbeta analysis, collaborator samples were shipped as frozen whole blood, as isolated PBMCs, or as DNA extracted from either sample type. Its CDR3 holds 14 amino acids, cysteine through phenylalanine. Only CDR3 DNA is held: 42 bases, read in frame from base 1. CDR1 and CDR2 (LNHNV, YYDKDF) derive from the germline V gene (reference sequence). Trimming leaves V shorter by 3 bases and J shorter by 4 bases, with the junction holding 3 bases beyond the gene matches. About this clone itself: Its antigen remains undetermined. Per-nucleotide qualities are absent, and no much larger clonotype sits a single base away. At the DNA level, this CDR3 is encoded by other sequences in the same sample as well.

The TCR was taken from a woman aged 25-40 years with active or convalescent COVID-19. Material for sequencing was peripheral blood. The chain is encoded by TRBV15 joined to TRBJ1-2, with 9 central nucleotides matching TRBD1. CDR3 reads: CATSSTGGSYGYTF. The base sequence is TGTGCCACCAGCAGCACAGGGGGCTCCTATGGCTACACCTTC. Where the CDR3 stops, the reference TRBV15 and TRBJ1-2 genes take over; the full variable domain is DAMVIQNPRYQVTQFGKPVTLSCSQTLNHNVMYWYQQKSSQAPKLLFHYYDKDFNNEADTPDNFQSRRPNTSFCFLDIRSPGLGDTAMYLCATSSTGGSYGYTFGSGTRLTVV.